Sequencing of this T cell receptor beta chain was carried out in a study of blood T cell repertoires in COVID-19. The wider study: Researchers got acute and convalescent COVID-19 samples from the United States, Italy and Spain.

The CDR3 contains 15 residues. V lost 1 base to trimming and J lost 2 bases, with 6 bases between them. Germline CDR1 SGHDN, CDR2 FVKESK. TCRdb's copy holds only in-frame clones and misses some; the assay was immunoSEQ multiplex PCR. The top ten hold over 2% of the sample, which has hundreds of thousands of clones, roughly 86% seen once. Participant ages covered roughly 18 to 89 years across approximately 25 US areas. Sequencing was performed on PBMCs or T cells enriched from blood (not recorded which). The clonotype was recovered from a woman in her fifties or sixties who had recovered from COVID-19. The V call is TRBV14, the J call TRBJ1-6; no clear D gene. CDR3 residues: CASSQGRPYNSPLHF. In DNA form, the CDR3 reads TGTGCCAGCAGCCAAGGCAGGCCCTATAATTCACCCCTCCACTTT.